This T cell receptor (beta chain) appears in the sequencing data of a study of patients and donors after allogeneic stem cell transplantation. Trimming cost V 4 bases and J 1 base, with 8 bases left between them. Germline V gene sequence: CDR1 MNHEY, CDR2 SMNVEV (reference sequence). This CDR3 region has 14 residues. Each CDR3 protein is one row after TCRdb ran MiXCR on the RT-PCR reads. Among over 400,000 distinct CDR3 sequences, 16% were seen once, and the ten largest hold 7.2%. This clonotype was detected a few times. Sequenced input: blood, either unsorted or a sorted T cell fraction (not recorded which). The clonotype was recovered from a human donor who was either an allogeneic HSCT recipient or a stem cell or donor lymphocyte infusion donor (not recorded which). It is not recorded whose cells these are; they may come from a transplant donor. The chain couples TRBV27 to TRBJ1-5, with D hard to call. CDR3 sequence reads: CASSSHLSNQPQHF. In DNA, the CDR3 is TGTGCCAGCAGTTCTCATTTGAGCAATCAGCCCCAGCATTTT.